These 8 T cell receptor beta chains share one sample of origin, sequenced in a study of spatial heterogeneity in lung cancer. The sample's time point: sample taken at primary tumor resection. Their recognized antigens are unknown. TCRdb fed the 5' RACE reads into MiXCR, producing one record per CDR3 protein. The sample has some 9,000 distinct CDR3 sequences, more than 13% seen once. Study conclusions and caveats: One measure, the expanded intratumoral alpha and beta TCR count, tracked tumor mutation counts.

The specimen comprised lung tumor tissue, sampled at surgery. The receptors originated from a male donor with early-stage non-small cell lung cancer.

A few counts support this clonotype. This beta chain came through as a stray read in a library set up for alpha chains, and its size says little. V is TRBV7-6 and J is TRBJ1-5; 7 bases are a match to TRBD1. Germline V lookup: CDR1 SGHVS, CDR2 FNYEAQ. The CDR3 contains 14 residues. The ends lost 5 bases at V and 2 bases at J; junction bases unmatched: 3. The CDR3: CASSTGEGNQPQHF. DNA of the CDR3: TGTGCCAGCAGCACAGGGGAGGGCAATCAGCCCCAGCATTTT.

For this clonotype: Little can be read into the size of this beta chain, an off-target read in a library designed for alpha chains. For the CDR3, the DNA is TGTGCCAGTAGTACCGGGAACCTCCTGTCTAATGAAAAACTGTTTTTT. It is translated as CASSTGNLLSNEKLFF. The chain couples TRBV19 to TRBJ1-4; D gene unclear. Germline CDR1 and CDR2: LNHDA and SQIVND (reference sequence). The CDR3 sequence is 16 residues long. V was shortened by 4 bases and J by 3 bases, with 15 bases between the two germline ends.

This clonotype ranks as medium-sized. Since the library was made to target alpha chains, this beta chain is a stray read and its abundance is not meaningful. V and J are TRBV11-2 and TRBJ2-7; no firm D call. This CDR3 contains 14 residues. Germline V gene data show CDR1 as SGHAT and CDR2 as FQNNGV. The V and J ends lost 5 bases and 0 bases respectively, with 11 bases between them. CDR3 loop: CASSASHDSYEQYF. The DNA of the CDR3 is TGTGCCAGCAGCGCCAGCCACGACTCCTACGAGCAGTACTTC.

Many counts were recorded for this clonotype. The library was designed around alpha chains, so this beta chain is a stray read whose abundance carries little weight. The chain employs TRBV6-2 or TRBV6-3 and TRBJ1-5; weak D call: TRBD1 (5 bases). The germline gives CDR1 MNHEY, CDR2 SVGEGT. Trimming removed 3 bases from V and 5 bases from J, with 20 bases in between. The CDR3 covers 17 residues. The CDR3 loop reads CASSYPLSGQPDQPQHF. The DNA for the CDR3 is TGTGCCAGCAGTTATCCCCTGTCGGGGCAACCCGATCAGCCCCAGCATTTT.

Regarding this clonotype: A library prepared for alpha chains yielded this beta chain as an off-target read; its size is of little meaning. CDR3 protein: CASSLGLERLAGTDTQYF. The CDR3 DNA is TGCGCCAGCAGCTTGGGGCTGGAGCGACTAGCCGGTACAGATACGCAGTATTTT. The chain is built from TRBV5-1 and TRBJ2-3; 7 bases are a match to TRBD2. The CDR3 contains 18 residues. Germline CDR1 and CDR2: SGHRS and YFSETQ. The junction had 13 bases not matched to a gene; V was cut back by 0 bases and J by 3 bases.

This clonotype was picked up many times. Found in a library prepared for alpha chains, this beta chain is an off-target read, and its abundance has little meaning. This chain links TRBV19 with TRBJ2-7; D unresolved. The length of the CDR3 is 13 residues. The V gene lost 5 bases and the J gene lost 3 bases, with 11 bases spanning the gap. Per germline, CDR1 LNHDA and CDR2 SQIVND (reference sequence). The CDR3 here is CASSPNSLYEQYF. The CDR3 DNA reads TGTGCCAGTAGTCCGAACAGCCTCTACGAGCAGTACTTC.

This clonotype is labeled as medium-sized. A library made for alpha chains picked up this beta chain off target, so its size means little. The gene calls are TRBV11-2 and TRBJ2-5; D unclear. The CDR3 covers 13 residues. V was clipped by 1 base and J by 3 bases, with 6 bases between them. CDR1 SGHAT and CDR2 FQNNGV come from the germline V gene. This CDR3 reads CASSLGLKETQYF. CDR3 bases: TGTGCCAGCAGCTTAGGGCTGAAAGAGACCCAGTACTTC.

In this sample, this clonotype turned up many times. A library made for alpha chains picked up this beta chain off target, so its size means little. CDR3 in amino acids: CASSEGGAGTSEAFF. The CDR3 DNA reads as TGTGCCAGCAGTGAAGGTGGGGCGGGCACTTCTGAAGCTTTCTTT. The chain couples TRBV6-1 to TRBJ1-1; D is possibly TRBD1 (5 bases). Trimming took off 1 base at V and 6 bases at J, with 15 bases between the two ends. CDR3 size: 15 residues. Germline V CDR1 and CDR2: MNHNS, SASEGT.